Sequencing of this T cell receptor beta chain was carried out in a study of blood T cell repertoires in COVID-19. Study-level background: The origin of the acute and convalescent COVID-19 samples was the United States, Italy and Spain. PBMCs, B-cell-depleted T cells, or T cells provided the cDNA or gDNA that made up the material.

The CDR3 extends over 15 amino acids. Trimming removed 4 bases from V and 8 bases from J; junction bases left unmatched: 8. In germline, CDR1 is SGHDT, CDR2 YYEEEE. In the original analysis: Researchers report that nucleated cell counts were estimated from reference gene primer amplification. The table came from immunoSEQ multiplex PCR; TCRdb's copy has only in-frame clones and leaves some out. Clone size and V and J calls were adopted from that table, with D and trimming inferred from the DNA. The repertoire holds more than 1,500 clones, with roughly 84% as singletons. The TCR originated in a man between 70 and 80 years old with active COVID-19. The sequenced sample consisted of peripheral blood. This rearrangement joins TRBV5-6 to TRBJ2-1; 11 bases line up with TRBD2. The CDR3, as DNA: TGTGCCAGCAGCCTCCGTCTAGCGGGGGGCGATGAGCAGTTCTTC. Protein sequence: CASSLRLAGGDEQFF.